A selection of T cell receptor beta chains follows, all from one sample in a study of radiotherapy plus CTLA-4 blockade in lung cancer. Sequenced by immunoSEQ multiplex PCR; TCRdb stores in-frame clones only, minus some. Of about 45,000 clones listed, 73% are singletons. Sequencing was performed on peripheral blood, taken from a patient treated with radiotherapy plus ipilimumab. These receptor sequences come from a human donor with non-small cell lung cancer who had a complete response to radiotherapy plus ipilimumab. The CDR3 runs from the conserved cysteine through the conserved F or W. A D gene is named only where the DNA matches it firmly. Size is omitted from some rows. Given values are once, few, many or a class for expanded clones.

clone_size j_call d_call v_call cdr3_aa cdr3_nt
. TRBJ2-1 TRBD2 TRBV10-2 CASALAGGLNEQFF TGCGCCAGCGCGTTGGCGGGGGGACTAAATGAGCAGTTCTTC
. TRBJ1-2 TRBD1 TRBV30 CAWDRGLYGYTF TGTGCCTGGGACAGGGGGCTCTATGGCTACACCTTC
. TRBJ2-7 . TRBV27 CASRRDRYTYEQYF TGTGCCAGCAGGCGGGACAGATATACCTACGAGCAGTACTTC
. TRBJ2-7 . TRBV7-6 CASSPRAGSGGEQYF TGTGCCAGCAGCCCACGGGCAGGGTCTGGCGGCGAGCAGTACTTC
. TRBJ2-2 TRBD1 TRBV4-3 CASSKQGSGELFF TGCGCCAGCAGCAAACAGGGGTCCGGGGAGCTGTTTTTT
. TRBJ1-2 TRBD1 TRBV29-1 CSGSAGTGNGYTF TGCAGCGGATCGGCCGGGACAGGGAATGGCTACACCTTC
. TRBJ2-1 . TRBV5-1 CASSSPPSHEQFF TGCGCCAGCAGCTCCCCTCCTAGTCATGAGCAGTTCTTC
. TRBJ1-4 . TRBV4-1 CASTPGWQGPNEKLFF TGCGCCAGCACCCCTGGGTGGCAGGGGCCTAATGAAAAACTGTTTTTT
. TRBJ1-5 . TRBV28 CASVHFQGHNQPQHF TGTGCCAGCGTTCACTTCCAGGGCCACAATCAGCCCCAGCATTTT
. TRBJ1-5 . TRBV28 CASSPTLNQPQHF TGTGCCAGCAGTCCTACCCTTAATCAGCCCCAGCATTTT
few TRBJ2-7 . TRBV10-1 CASSNTRGSQYF TGCGCCAGCAGTAACACGCGGGGTTCGCAGTACTTC
. TRBJ2-2 . TRBV28 CASSFGGYTGELFF TGTGCCAGCAGTTTCGGAGGTTACACCGGGGAGCTGTTTTTT
. TRBJ2-3 . TRBV4-2 CASSQDLTKPVTDTQYF TGTGCCAGCAGCCAAGATCTGACTAAACCTGTCACAGATACGCAGTATTTT
. TRBJ2-7 TRBD2 TRBV4-2 CASSQEGLAGGRNEQYF TGTGCCAGCAGCCAAGAGGGACTAGCGGGAGGGCGCAACGAGCAGTACTTC
few TRBJ2-1 TRBD2 TRBV19 CASRTSGGAYNEQFF TGTGCCAGTAGGACTAGCGGGGGGGCCTACAATGAGCAGTTCTTC
. TRBJ1-5 . TRBV4-3 CASSQGRGRENQPQHF TGCGCCAGCAGCCAAGGCCGGGGTAGGGAAAATCAGCCCCAGCATTTT
few TRBJ2-7 . TRBV28 CASSYTPGAEIYEQYF TGTGCCAGCAGCTATACCCCTGGGGCTGAGATCTACGAGCAGTACTTC
. TRBJ1-3 . TRBV4-1 CASSTEGNSGNTIYF TGCGCCAGCAGCACCGAGGGTAACTCTGGAAACACCATATATTTT
once TRBJ2-1 TRBD2 TRBV18 CASSPAGRAKDEQFF TGTGCCAGCTCACCGGCCGGGAGGGCCAAGGATGAGCAGTTCTTC
. TRBJ2-2 . TRBV30 CAWRARPGRTGELFF TGTGCCTGGAGAGCCCGCCCAGGTAGAACCGGGGAGCTGTTTTTT
. TRBJ1-1 . TRBV18 CASSPNRNTEAFF TGTGCCAGCTCACCAAACAGGAACACTGAAGCTTTCTTT
. TRBJ2-3 TRBD2 TRBV27 CASSLSTSGVRIGTDTQYF TGTGCCAGCAGTTTATCGACTAGCGGGGTTAGGATTGGCACAGATACGCAGTATTTT
once TRBJ1-5 TRBD1 TRBV6-5 CASSPRTGGNQPQHF TGTGCCAGCAGCCCCCGGACAGGGGGTAATCAGCCCCAGCATTTT
. TRBJ1-2 . TRBV18 CASSPTGPNYGYTF TGTGCCAGCTCACCAACAGGGCCTAACTATGGCTACACCTTC
. TRBJ1-1 . TRBV7-6 CASRAQGRETEAFF TGTGCCAGCAGGGCCCAGGGGAGGGAGACTGAAGCTTTCTTT
once TRBJ1-3 . TRBV6-6 CASSYSGLSGNTIYF TGTGCCAGCAGTTACTCGGGACTTTCAGGAAACACCATATATTTT
. TRBJ2-7 TRBD1 TRBV7-9 CASSPQGVPSLEQYF TGTGCCAGCAGCCCCCAGGGGGTCCCCAGTTTGGAGCAGTACTTC
. TRBJ2-1 . TRBV7-9 CASSPHPAGWGNEQFF TGTGCCAGCAGCCCCCACCCAGCGGGTTGGGGCAATGAGCAGTTCTTC
. TRBJ2-1 TRBD1 TRBV6-6 CASSYPGTGMGNEQFF TGTGCCAGCAGTTACCCCGGGACAGGTATGGGAAATGAGCAGTTCTTC
. TRBJ2-7 TRBD2 TRBV6-5 CASSRSGGDPYEQYF TGTGCCAGCAGCCGTAGCGGGGGGGATCCCTACGAGCAGTACTTC
. TRBJ2-2 . TRBV25-1 CASRAGVKGGELFF TGTGCCAGCAGGGCAGGGGTAAAGGGCGGGGAGCTGTTTTTT
few TRBJ2-7 . TRBV10-1 CASREDRSTYEQYF TGCGCCAGCAGAGAAGACAGGTCAACCTACGAGCAGTACTTC
. TRBJ2-7 . TRBV7-7 CASSRGGSYEQYF TGTGCCAGCAGCAGGGGGGGTTCCTACGAGCAGTACTTC
. TRBJ1-1 . TRBV6-5 CASRGRARTEAFF TGTGCCAGCAGGGGGAGGGCCAGGACTGAAGCTTTCTTT
once TRBJ1-3 . TRBV11-2 CASSFQRTVSSGNTIYF TGTGCCAGCAGCTTCCAGAGGACAGTTAGCTCTGGAAACACCATATATTTT
. TRBJ1-3 TRBD1 TRBV9 CASSPGTGRFSGNTIYF TGTGCCAGCAGCCCAGGGACAGGGAGATTCTCTGGAAACACCATATATTTT
. TRBJ2-7 TRBD2 TRBV4-1 CASSQGLAHEQYF TGCGCCAGCAGCCAGGGACTAGCCCACGAGCAGTACTTC
. TRBJ2-7 TRBD1 TRBV7-8 CASSSDRMSYEQYF TGTGCCAGCAGCTCGGACAGGATGTCCTACGAGCAGTACTTC
. TRBJ1-4 . TRBV27 CASSLRGSNEKLFF TGTGCCAGCAGTTTAAGGGGATCAAATGAAAAACTGTTTTTT
. TRBJ1-4 TRBD1 TRBV6-5 CASMRSGGGEKLFF TGTGCCAGCATGAGATCAGGGGGAGGCGAAAAACTGTTTTTT
. TRBJ1-6 TRBD1 TRBV30 CAWSAAGQGDQSLHF TGTGCCTGGAGTGCCGCCGGACAGGGTGATCAGTCCCTCCACTTT
. TRBJ1-3 TRBD1 TRBV18 CASSPWDSPSGNTIYF TGTGCCAGCTCACCGTGGGACAGCCCCTCTGGAAACACCATATATTTT
. TRBJ2-3 . TRBV27 CASSSGTSRVIAQYF TGTGCCAGCAGTTCCGGGACATCCCGTGTCATCGCGCAGTATTTT
. TRBJ2-5 TRBD2 TRBV7-2 CASSLWGLAGGETQYF TGTGCCAGCAGCTTATGGGGACTAGCGGGGGGAGAGACCCAGTACTTC
few TRBJ1-4 TRBD1 TRBV19 CASSTQGKTGTENEKLFF TGTGCCAGTAGTACACAGGGGAAAACCGGGACGGAGAATGAAAAACTGTTTTTT
. TRBJ1-5 TRBD1 TRBV30 CAWSVRDRGINQPQHF TGTGCCTGGAGTGTACGAGACAGGGGGATTAATCAGCCCCAGCATTTT
medium-sized TRBJ1-2 TRBD1 TRBV19 CASQRDRTNYGYTF TGTGCCAGCCAAAGGGACAGAACTAACTATGGCTACACCTTC
. TRBJ2-5 . TRBV27 CASKIQGQETQYF TGTGCCAGCAAAATACAGGGCCAAGAGACCCAGTACTTC